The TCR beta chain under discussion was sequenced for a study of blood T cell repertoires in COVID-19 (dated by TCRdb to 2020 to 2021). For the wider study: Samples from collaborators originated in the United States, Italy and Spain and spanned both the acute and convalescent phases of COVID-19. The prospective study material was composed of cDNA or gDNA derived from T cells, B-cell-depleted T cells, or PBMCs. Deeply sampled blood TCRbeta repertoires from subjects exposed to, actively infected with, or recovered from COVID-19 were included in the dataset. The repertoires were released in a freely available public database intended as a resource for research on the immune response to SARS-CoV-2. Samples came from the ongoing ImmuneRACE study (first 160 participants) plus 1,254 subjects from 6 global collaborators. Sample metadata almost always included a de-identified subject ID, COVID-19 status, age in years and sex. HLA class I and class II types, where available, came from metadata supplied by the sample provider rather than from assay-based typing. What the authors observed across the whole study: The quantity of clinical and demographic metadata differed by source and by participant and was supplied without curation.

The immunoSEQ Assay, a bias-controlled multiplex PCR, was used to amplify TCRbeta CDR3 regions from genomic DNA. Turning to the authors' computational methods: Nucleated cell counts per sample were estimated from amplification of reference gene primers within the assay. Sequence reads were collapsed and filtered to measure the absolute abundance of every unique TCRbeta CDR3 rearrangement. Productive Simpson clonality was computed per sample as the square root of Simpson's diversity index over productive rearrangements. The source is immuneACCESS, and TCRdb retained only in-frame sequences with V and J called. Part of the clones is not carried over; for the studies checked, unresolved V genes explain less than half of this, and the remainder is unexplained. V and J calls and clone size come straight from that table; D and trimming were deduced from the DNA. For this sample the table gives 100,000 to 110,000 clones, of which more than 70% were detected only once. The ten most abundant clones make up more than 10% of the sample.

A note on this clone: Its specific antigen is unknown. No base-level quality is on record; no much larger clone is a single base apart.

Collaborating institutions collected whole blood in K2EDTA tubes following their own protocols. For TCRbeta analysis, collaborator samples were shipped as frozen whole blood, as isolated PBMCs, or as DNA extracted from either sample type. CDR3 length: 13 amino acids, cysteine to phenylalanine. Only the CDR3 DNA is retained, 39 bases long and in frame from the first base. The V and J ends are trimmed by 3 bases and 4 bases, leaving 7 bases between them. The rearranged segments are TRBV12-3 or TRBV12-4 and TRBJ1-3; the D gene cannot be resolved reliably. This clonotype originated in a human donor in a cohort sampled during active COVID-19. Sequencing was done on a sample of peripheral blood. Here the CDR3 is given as CASSLGIGNTIYF. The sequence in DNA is TGTGCCAGCAGTTTGGGCATAGGAAACACCATATATTTT.